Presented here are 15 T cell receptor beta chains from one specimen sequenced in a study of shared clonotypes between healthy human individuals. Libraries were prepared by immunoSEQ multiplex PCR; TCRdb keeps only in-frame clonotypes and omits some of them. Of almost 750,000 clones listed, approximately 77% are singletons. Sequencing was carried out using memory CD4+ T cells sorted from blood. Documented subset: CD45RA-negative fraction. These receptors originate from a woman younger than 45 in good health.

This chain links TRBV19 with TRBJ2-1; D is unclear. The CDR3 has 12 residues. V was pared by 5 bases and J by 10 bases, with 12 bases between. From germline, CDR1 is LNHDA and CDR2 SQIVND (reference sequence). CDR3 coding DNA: TGTGCCAGTAGTGCTCCGGCTAAGGAGCAGTTCTTC. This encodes CASSAPAKEQFF.

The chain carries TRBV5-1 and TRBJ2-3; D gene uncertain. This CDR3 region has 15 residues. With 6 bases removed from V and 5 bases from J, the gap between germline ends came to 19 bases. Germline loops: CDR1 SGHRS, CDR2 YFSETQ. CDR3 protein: CASKSVDANRDTQYF. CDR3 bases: TGCGCCAGCAAGAGTGTTGACGCTAATCGAGATACGCAGTATTTT.

The CDR3 DNA sequence: TGTGCCAGCAGTGTGGGCGGCGGCGGGGAGCTGTTTTTT. Amino acids: CASSVGGGGELFF. The rearrangement links TRBV6-1 to TRBJ2-2; D gene uncertain. The CDR3 totals 13 residues. Trimming removed 4 bases at V and 7 bases at J, with 10 bases between. The germline V gene has CDR1 MNHNS and CDR2 SASEGT.

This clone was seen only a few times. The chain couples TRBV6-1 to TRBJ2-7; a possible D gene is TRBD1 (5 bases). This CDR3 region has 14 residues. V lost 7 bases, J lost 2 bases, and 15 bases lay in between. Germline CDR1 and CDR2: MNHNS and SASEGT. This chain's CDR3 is CASTPRQWTYEQYF. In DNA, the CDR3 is TGTGCCAGCACCCCACGACAGTGGACCTACGAGCAGTACTTC.

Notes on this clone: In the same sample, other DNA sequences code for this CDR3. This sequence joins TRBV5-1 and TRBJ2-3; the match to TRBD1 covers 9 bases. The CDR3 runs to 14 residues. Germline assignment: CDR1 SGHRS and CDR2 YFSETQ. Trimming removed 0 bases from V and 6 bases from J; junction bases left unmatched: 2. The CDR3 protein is CASSLGQGVDTQYF. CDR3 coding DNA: TGCGCCAGCAGCTTGGGACAGGGGGTTGATACGCAGTATTTT.

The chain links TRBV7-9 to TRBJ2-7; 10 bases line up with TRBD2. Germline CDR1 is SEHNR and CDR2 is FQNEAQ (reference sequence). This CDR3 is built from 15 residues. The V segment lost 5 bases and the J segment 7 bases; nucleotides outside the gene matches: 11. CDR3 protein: CASSQDHGTSDEQYF. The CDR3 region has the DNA TGTGCCAGCAGCCAAGATCACGGGACTAGCGATGAGCAGTACTTC.

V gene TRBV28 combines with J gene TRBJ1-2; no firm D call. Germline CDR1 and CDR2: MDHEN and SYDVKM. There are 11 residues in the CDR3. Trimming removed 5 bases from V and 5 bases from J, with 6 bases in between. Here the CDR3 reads CASSHTYGYTF. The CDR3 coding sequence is TGTGCCAGCAGTCACACGTATGGCTACACCTTC.

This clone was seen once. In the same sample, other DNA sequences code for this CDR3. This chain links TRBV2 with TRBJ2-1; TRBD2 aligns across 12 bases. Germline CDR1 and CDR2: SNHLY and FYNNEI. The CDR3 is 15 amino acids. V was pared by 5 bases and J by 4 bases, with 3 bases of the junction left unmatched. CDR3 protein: CASSQLAGGYNEQFF. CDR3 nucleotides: TGTGCCAGCAGTCAACTAGCGGGAGGATACAATGAGCAGTTCTTC.

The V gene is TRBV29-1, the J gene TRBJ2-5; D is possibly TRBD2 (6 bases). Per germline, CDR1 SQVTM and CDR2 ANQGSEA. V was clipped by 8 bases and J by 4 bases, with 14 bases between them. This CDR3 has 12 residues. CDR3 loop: CSSRLGGETQYF. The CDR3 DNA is TGCAGCTCCCGACTAGGCGGAGAGACCCAGTACTTC.

In DNA, the CDR3 is TGTGCCACCAGCGGCGGACTTAATGAAAAACTGTTTTTT. It translates to CATSGGLNEKLFF. The chain has TRBV15 and TRBJ1-4, with D unresolved. The CDR3 runs 13 residues. The V end was cut by 5 bases, the J end by 4 bases, with 8 bases between. CDR1 is LNHNV, CDR2 YYDKDF, per germline (reference sequence).

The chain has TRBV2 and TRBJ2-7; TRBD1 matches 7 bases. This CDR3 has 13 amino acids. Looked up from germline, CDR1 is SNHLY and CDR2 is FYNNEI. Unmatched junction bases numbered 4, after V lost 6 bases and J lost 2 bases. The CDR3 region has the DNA TGTGCCAGCAGGAGGACAGGCACCTACGAGCAGTACTTC. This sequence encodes CASRRTGTYEQYF. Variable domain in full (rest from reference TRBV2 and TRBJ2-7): EPEVTQTPSHQVTQMGQEVILRCVPISNHLYFYWYRQILGQKVEFLVSFYNNEISEKSEIFDDQFSVERPDGSNFTLKIRSTKLEDSAMYFCASRRTGTYEQYFGPGTRLTVT.

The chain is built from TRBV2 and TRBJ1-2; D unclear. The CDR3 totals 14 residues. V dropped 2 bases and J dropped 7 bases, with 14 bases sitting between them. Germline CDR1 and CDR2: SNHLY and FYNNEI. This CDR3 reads CASSENSPAGGYTF. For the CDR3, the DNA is TGTGCCAGCAGTGAAAATTCGCCTGCGGGTGGCTACACCTTC.

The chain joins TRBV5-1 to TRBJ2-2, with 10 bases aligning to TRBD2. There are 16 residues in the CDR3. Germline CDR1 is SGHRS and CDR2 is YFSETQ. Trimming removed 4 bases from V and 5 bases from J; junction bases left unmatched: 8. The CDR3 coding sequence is TGCGCCAGCAGCCCTTCTTCTAGCGGGAGTACCGGGGAGCTGTTTTTT. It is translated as CASSPSSSGSTGELFF.

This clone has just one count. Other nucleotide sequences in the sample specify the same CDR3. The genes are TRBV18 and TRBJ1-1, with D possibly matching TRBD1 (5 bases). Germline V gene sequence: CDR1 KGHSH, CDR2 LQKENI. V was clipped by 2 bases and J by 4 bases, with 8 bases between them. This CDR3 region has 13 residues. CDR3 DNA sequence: TGTGCCAGCTCACCAGGGGCCGGCACTGAAGCTTTCTTT. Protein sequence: CASSPGAGTEAFF.

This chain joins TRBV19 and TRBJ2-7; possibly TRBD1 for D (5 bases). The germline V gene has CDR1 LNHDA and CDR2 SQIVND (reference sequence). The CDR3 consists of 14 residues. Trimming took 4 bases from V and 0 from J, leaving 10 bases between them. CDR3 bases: TGTGCCAGTAGTAAACAGGTGAGCTCCTACGAGCAGTACTTC. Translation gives CASSKQVSSYEQYF.